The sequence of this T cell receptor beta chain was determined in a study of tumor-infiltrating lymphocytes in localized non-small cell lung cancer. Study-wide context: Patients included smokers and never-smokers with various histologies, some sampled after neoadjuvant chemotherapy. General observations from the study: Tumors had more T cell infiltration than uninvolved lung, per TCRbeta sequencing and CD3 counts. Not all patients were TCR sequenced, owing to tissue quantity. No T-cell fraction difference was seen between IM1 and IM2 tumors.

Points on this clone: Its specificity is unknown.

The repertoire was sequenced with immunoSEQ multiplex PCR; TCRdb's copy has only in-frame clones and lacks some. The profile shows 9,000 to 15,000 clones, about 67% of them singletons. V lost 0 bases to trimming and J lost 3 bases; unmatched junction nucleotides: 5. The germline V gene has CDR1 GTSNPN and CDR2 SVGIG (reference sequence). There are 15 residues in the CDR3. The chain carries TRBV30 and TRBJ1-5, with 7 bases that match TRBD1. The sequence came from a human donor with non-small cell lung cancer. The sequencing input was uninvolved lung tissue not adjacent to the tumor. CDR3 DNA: TGTGCCTGGAGTGTACGGGGACAGCTCAATCAGCCCCAGCATTTT. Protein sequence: CAWSVRGQLNQPQHF.